This T cell receptor beta chain was recorded in a study of blood T cell repertoires in COVID-19. Turning to the study itself: COVID-19 samples collected from the United States, Italy and Spain covered acute and convalescent phases. T cells, B-cell-depleted T cells, or PBMCs supplied cDNA or gDNA.

Germline lookup yields CDR1 MNHEY and CDR2 SVGAGI. Trimming pared 7 bases from V and 0 bases from J, leaving 10 bases between. CDR3 length equals 14 residues. Study processing details: Amplifying reference gene primers gave estimates of nucleated cell counts. Generated by immunoSEQ multiplex PCR, the TCRdb table keeps only in-frame clones and is missing some. V and J calls and clone size are given by that table; D and trimming were obtained from the DNA. The sample records roughly 80,000 clones, approximately 82% being singletons. The sequence derives from a human donor in a cohort sampled during active COVID-19. Specimen: peripheral blood. This rearrangement joins TRBV6-5 to TRBJ1-3; D ambiguous. The CDR3 spells CASTERVSGNTIYF. CDR3 bases: TGTGCCAGCACCGAGCGAGTCTCTGGAAACACCATATATTTT.